One sample yielded the 25 T cell receptor beta chains listed below, sequenced in a study of beta chain features in type 1 diabetes. Study observations and caveats: TCRB CDR3s from Type 1 diabetes patients were moderately but significantly shorter in all four CD4+ subsets.

Antigens of these TCRs are unknown. Expressed TCRB transcripts were sequenced because the entire RNA isolate underwent reverse transcription. Profiling relied on immunoSEQ multiplex PCR, and the TCRdb table lists in-frame clones only, not all of them. This table has 550,000 to 850,000 clones, 13% appearing once. Sequenced input: naive CD4+ T cells from blood. The source of these receptors is a young man with type 1 diabetes.

CDR3 sequence: CAWSYTGTLNQPQHF. The CDR3, as DNA: TGTGCCTGGAGCTACACCGGGACCCTCAATCAGCCCCAGCATTTT. The chain combines TRBV30 with TRBJ1-5; possible D gene TRBD1, 5 bases. This CDR3 has 15 residues. The germline V gene encodes CDR1 GTSNPN and CDR2 SVGIG (reference sequence). Trimming cost V 3 bases and J 3 bases, with 15 bases left between them.

This clone has a handful of counts. The sample contains more than one DNA sequence encoding this CDR3. V and J are TRBV5-1 and TRBJ2-3, with no clear D. The CDR3 extends over 14 amino acids. The germline gives CDR1 SGHRS, CDR2 YFSETQ. V was shortened by 1 base and J by 2 bases, with 8 bases between the two germline ends. The CDR3 is CASSLWAVTDTQYF. For the CDR3, the DNA is TGCGCCAGCAGCTTGTGGGCCGTCACAGATACGCAGTATTTT.

This clone has just a few counts. The chain has TRBV29-1 and TRBJ1-5; 7 nucleotides line up with TRBD1. This CDR3 is 14 amino acids long. Germline CDR1 SQVTM, CDR2 ANQGSEA. Trimming removed 6 bases from V and 0 bases from J; junction bases left unmatched: 5. In DNA, the CDR3 is TGCAGCGTAAACACAGGGGATAGCAATCAGCCCCAGCATTTT. It is translated as CSVNTGDSNQPQHF.

This clone was seen a few times. The chain has TRBV6-5 and TRBJ2-5; perhaps TRBD2 as D (6 bases). The CDR3 consists of 16 residues. The germline V gene has CDR1 MNHEY and CDR2 SVGAGI. V dropped 1 base and J dropped 9 bases, with 21 bases sitting between them. The CDR3 reads CASSYLSQVLPGAQYF. The CDR3 DNA follows: TGTGCCAGCAGTTACTTGTCGCAGGTCCTTCCGGGGGCCCAGTACTTC.

Regarding this clone: Within the sample, other DNA sequences also encode this same CDR3. The V gene is TRBV2, the J gene TRBJ1-2, with D possibly being TRBD1 (5 bases). Germline V CDR1 and CDR2: SNHLY, FYNNEI. The CDR3 has 13 amino acids. V lost 8 bases and J 0 bases, leaving 10 bases between the germline ends. CDR3 DNA: TGTGCCAGCTCCGGGGACTCTAACTATGGCTACACCTTC. Its protein product is CASSGDSNYGYTF.

The chain links TRBV10-3 to TRBJ2-5, with 7 bases matching TRBD2. The CDR3 runs to 13 residues. V was pared by 2 bases and J by 3 bases, with 0 bases of the junction left unmatched. The V gene's germline CDR1 is ENHRY and CDR2 SYGVKD. Written as DNA, the CDR3 is TGTGCCATCAGTGAGAGCGGGAAAGAGACCCAGTACTTC. Translated, it gives CAISESGKETQYF.

The V gene is TRBV7-8, the J gene TRBJ1-1; tentatively, D is TRBD1 (5 bases). V was shortened by 5 bases and J by 0 bases, with 13 bases between the two germline ends. Germline CDR1 reads SGHVS; CDR2 reads FQNEAQ. This CDR3 is built from 15 residues. The CDR3 spells CASSRNQGMNTEAFF. CDR3 sequence (DNA): TGTGCCAGCAGCAGGAACCAGGGAATGAACACTGAAGCTTTCTTT.

The chain couples TRBV7-9 to TRBJ2-2; no firm D call. Germline V gene lookup returns CDR1 SEHNR and CDR2 FQNEAQ (reference sequence). CDR3 length: 11 residues. Trimming removed 7 bases from V and 13 bases from J, with 13 bases in between. In DNA, the CDR3 is TGTGCCAGCATTGAGCAGTCAGGGCTGTTTTTT. The encoded protein is CASIEQSGLFF.

This chain connects TRBV29-1 to TRBJ2-6, with a tentative D call TRBD2 (6 bases). V was shortened by 3 bases and J by 3 bases, with 9 bases between the two germline ends. CDR3 length equals 14 residues. Germline CDR1 reads SQVTM; CDR2 reads ANQGSEA. The CDR3 region is CSVDGGGGANVLTF. CDR3 nucleotide sequence: TGCAGCGTTGACGGGGGTGGTGGGGCCAACGTCCTGACTTTC.

In its sample, this clone was seen a few times. The CDR3 protein is CAISESSPAITDTQYF. Written as DNA, the CDR3 is TGTGCCATCAGTGAGTCGTCTCCAGCGATCACAGATACGCAGTATTTT. The chain links TRBV10-3 to TRBJ2-3; D unclear. Trimming stripped 0 bases from V and 2 bases from J, with 12 bases between. Germline CDR1 and CDR2: ENHRY and SYGVKD. This CDR3 comprises 16 residues.

The V and J genes are TRBV27 and TRBJ1-1; D gene ambiguous. V shed 5 bases and J shed 0 bases, with 13 bases lying between them. Germline V gene data show CDR1 as MNHEY and CDR2 as SMNVEV (reference sequence). The CDR3 has 15 residues. DNA of the CDR3: TGTGCCAGCAGTCCACGAGGTGGGTTGAACACTGAAGCTTTCTTT. It codes for CASSPRGGLNTEAFF.

V usage is TRBV30 and J usage is TRBJ2-1, with TRBD1 as a possible D gene (7 bases). The germline gives CDR1 GTSNPN, CDR2 SVGIG (reference sequence). This CDR3 is built from 14 residues. With 4 bases removed from V and 1 base from J, the gap between germline ends came to 11 bases. In DNA form, the CDR3 reads TGTGCCTGGACCCCAGGGGGGTCCTACAATGAGCAGTTCTTC. Amino acid sequence: CAWTPGGSYNEQFF.

This clone was counted only a few times. The chain combines TRBV5-4 with TRBJ2-1, with D possibly matching TRBD2 (5 bases). Germline CDR1 and CDR2: SGHNT and YYREEE (reference sequence). This CDR3 spans 15 amino acids. V lost 4 bases and J lost 5, with 16 bases in between. For the CDR3, the DNA is TGTGCCAGCAGCATTTGGGTACGGGGTGACAATGAGCAGTTCTTC. It yields the protein CASSIWVRGDNEQFF.

The chain links TRBV6-6 to TRBJ2-2; D not certain. CDR3 length: 15 residues. Germline V CDR1 and CDR2: MNHNY, SVGAGI (reference sequence). V lost 5 bases and J 1 base, leaving 11 bases between the germline ends. The CDR3 DNA reads as TGTGCCAGCAGTGCCCGGGCCCTGAACACCGGGGAGCTGTTTTTT. This gives the protein CASSARALNTGELFF.

This clone was observed a few times. The CDR3, as DNA: TGTGCCAGCAGTCGGGCCCTGGGCCCTTACGAGCAGTACTTC. Its protein is CASSRALGPYEQYF. This rearrangement joins TRBV6-5 to TRBJ2-7, with D unclear. V lost 5 bases to trimming and J lost 4 bases, with 15 bases between them. There are 14 residues in the CDR3. Per germline, CDR1 MNHEY and CDR2 SVGAGI.

This clone was recorded a few times. The CDR3 DNA follows: TGTGCCACCGGCTCGGGGACAGGGTGGAATGAGCAGTTCTTC. This codes for CATGSGTGWNEQFF. The V gene is TRBV15, the J gene TRBJ2-1; 9 nucleotides align to TRBD1. Germline lookup yields CDR1 LNHNV and CDR2 YYDKDF (reference sequence). This CDR3 is 14 amino acids long. J gave up 7 bases and V 8 bases, and 9 bases lay outside the gene matches.

The rearrangement joins TRBV30 to TRBJ1-3; tentative D call: TRBD1 (6 bases). Between the trimmed V and J ends, which lost 3 bases and 4 bases, there was a span of 10 bases. CDR1 is GTSNPN, CDR2 SVGIG, per germline (reference sequence). The CDR3 loop spans 13 amino acids. CDR3 sequence reads: CAWSRDTGNTIYF. CDR3 sequence (DNA): TGTGCCTGGAGCCGGGACACGGGAAACACCATATATTTT.

The chain has TRBV7-2 and TRBJ2-5; 7 bases agree with TRBD1. The junction had 9 bases not matched to a gene; V was cut back by 4 bases and J by 4 bases. Per the germline V gene, CDR1 is SGHTA and CDR2 is FQGNSA. CDR3 length: 15 amino acids. Here the CDR3 reads CASSSYRGRGETQYF. In nucleotides, the CDR3 is TGTGCCAGCAGCTCCTACAGGGGAAGGGGAGAGACCCAGTACTTC. The complete variable domain, with remaining parts taken from reference TRBV7-2 and TRBJ2-5, reads GAGVSQSPSNKVTEKGKDVELRCDPISGHTALYWYRQSLGQGLEFLIYFQGNSAPDKSGLPSDRFSAERTGGSVSTLTIQRTQQEDSAVYLCASSSYRGRGETQYFGPGTRLLVL.

This chain joins TRBV7-2 and TRBJ1-1, with unresolved D. Germline V gene sequence: CDR1 SGHTA, CDR2 FQGNSA. The CDR3 contains 12 residues. Trimming took 5 bases from V and 11 from J, leaving 15 bases between them. The chain's CDR3 is CASSPPGPSAFF. In DNA form, the CDR3 reads TGTGCCAGCAGCCCCCCGGGCCCGTCGGCTTTCTTT.

This clone appeared a few times. CDR3 nucleotides: TGTGCCAGTAGTACCGGGGAGACCCAGTACTTC. It codes for CASSTGETQYF. This sequence joins TRBV19 and TRBJ2-5; D call uncertain. CDR3 length: 11 residues. Germline V gene lookup returns CDR1 LNHDA and CDR2 SQIVND (reference sequence). V lost 4 bases and J 5 bases, leaving 5 bases between the germline ends.

The sample holds a few counts of this clone. The chain combines TRBV4-1 with TRBJ1-2, with a tentative D call TRBD1 (6 bases). Germline assignment: CDR1 MGHRA and CDR2 YSYEKL. The CDR3 runs to 17 residues. Between the trimmed V and J ends, which lost 0 bases and 4 bases, there was a span of 18 bases. Written as DNA, the CDR3 is TGCGCCAGCAGCCAAGATATGGTCGGGGGGCAAGGCTATGGCTACACCTTC. Translated, it gives CASSQDMVGGQGYGYTF.

Note on this clone: The sample has other DNA sequences that encode this CDR3 too. CDR3 residues: CASSYQGANTGELFF. CDR3 bases: TGTGCCAGCAGTTACCAGGGCGCGAACACCGGGGAGCTGTTTTTT. This rearrangement joins TRBV6-5 to TRBJ2-2; D might be TRBD1 (5 bases). This CDR3 is built from 15 residues. Germline CDR1 is MNHEY and CDR2 is SVGAGI. V was cut by 2 bases and J by 0 bases, with 7 bases left in between.

This chain links TRBV14 with TRBJ1-4, with D possibly matching TRBD1 (5 bases). Trimming took off 1 base at V and 5 bases at J, with 11 bases between the two ends. Germline V gives CDR1 SGHDN, CDR2 FVKESK. This CDR3 contains 15 residues. In nucleotides, the CDR3 is TGTGCCAGCAGCCAAGGAGCCCGACAGAATGAAAAACTGTTTTTT. This translates into CASSQGARQNEKLFF.

This clone was seen a handful of times. This sequence joins TRBV7-7 and TRBJ2-5; a possible D gene is TRBD2 (7 bases). CDR1 is SSHAT, CDR2 FNYEAQ, per germline (reference sequence). The CDR3 sequence is 13 residues long. V gave up 3 bases and J gave up 4 bases, with 9 bases separating them. The CDR3 loop is CASSFGGRETQYF. The CDR3 nucleotides read TGTGCCAGCAGCTTCGGGGGGCGAGAGACCCAGTACTTC. Complete variable domain (other parts from reference TRBV7-7 and TRBJ2-5): GAGVSQSPRYKVTKRGQDVTLRCDPISSHATLYWYQQALGQGPEFLTYFNYEAQPDKSGLPSDRFSAERPEGSISTLTIQRTEQRDSAMYRCASSFGGRETQYFGPGTRLLVL.

The chain recombines TRBV30 with TRBJ2-3; D is possibly TRBD1 or TRBD2 (5 bases each). The V gene's germline CDR1 is GTSNPN and CDR2 SVGIG (reference sequence). With 1 base removed from V and 2 bases from J, the gap between germline ends came to 7 bases. The CDR3 is 13 amino acids. The CDR3 loop reads CAWSGGITDTQYF. The CDR3 DNA is TGTGCCTGGAGTGGGGGGATCACAGATACGCAGTATTTT.